The rows below give T cell receptor beta chains drawn from one sample of a study of T-cell memory formation after mild COVID-19. TCRdb re-derived calls from the 5' RACE reads in MiXCR, one entry per CDR3 protein. Here the sample spans about 210,000 distinct CDR3 sequences, 27% being singletons. Specimen: PBMCs or a T cell subset sorted from them (not recorded which). The receptors come from an adult woman who had mild COVID-19 (a few samples of this study predate the infection). Cell type and time point are not known. Both conserved end residues are part of each CDR3. D genes are given only for firm matches. Size tells how often a clone was seen (once, few, many) or the class of an expanded clone, and some rows leave it out.

CDR3 length	clone size	D gene	V gene	J gene	CDR3 protein	CDR3 DNA
14	.	.	TRBV5-1	TRBJ2-5	CASRVTAIQETQYF	TGCGCCAGCAGGGTGACAGCGATACAAGAGACCCAGTACTTC
18	.	TRBD2	TRBV7-9	TRBJ2-2	CASSLPPGTSENTGELFF	TGTGCCAGCAGCTTACCACCTGGGACTAGCGAGAACACCGGGGAGCTGTTTTTT
15	.	TRBD2	TRBV5-4	TRBJ2-7	CASSIERGDSYEQYF	TGTGCCAGCAGCATAGAGCGGGGTGACTCCTACGAGCAGTACTTC
14	.	.	TRBV24-1	TRBJ2-2	CATSEPIDTGELFF	TGTGCCACCAGTGAACCTATTGACACCGGGGAGCTGTTTTTT
14	.	.	TRBV20-1	TRBJ1-5	CSAPKGGRDQPQHF	TGCAGTGCTCCGAAGGGAGGGCGCGATCAGCCCCAGCATTTT
15	few	.	TRBV6-1	TRBJ2-1	CASSSPRSSYNEQFF	TGTGCCAGCAGTTCCCCTAGGAGCTCCTACAATGAGCAGTTCTTC
12	few	.	TRBV18	TRBJ2-1	CASSPSWGEQFF	TGTGCCAGCTCGCCGTCCTGGGGTGAGCAGTTCTTC
15	.	.	TRBV12-3/TRBV12-4	TRBJ1-3	CASSFFEVSGNTIYF	TGTGCCAGCAGTTTCTTCGAGGTCTCTGGAAACACCATATATTTT
16	.	TRBD2	TRBV4-2	TRBJ2-5	CASSRPSGGAEETQYF	TGTGCCAGCAGTCGGCCTAGCGGGGGGGCTGAAGAGACCCAGTACTTC
16	.	TRBD1	TRBV24-1	TRBJ2-2	CATSEPGTGGTGELFF	TGTGCCACCAGTGAGCCCGGGACAGGGGGCACCGGGGAGCTGTTTTTT